The 23 T cell receptor beta chains reported below all come from one sample, sequenced in a study of T cells in Graves' hyperthyroidism and ophthalmopathy. From RNA transcripts, TCR beta CDR3 regions were amplified. The TCR CDR3 first-round RT-PCR relied on the HTBI primer set. Each CDR3 protein is one row after TCRdb ran MiXCR on the multiplex PCR reads. The table records 300,000 to 400,000 distinct CDR3 sequences, around a fifth of them present only once. The sequencing sample was made of blood. These receptors came from a woman aged 50 to 60 with Graves' hyperthyroidism.

At least ten counts were recorded for this clonotype. The gene calls are TRBV11-3 and TRBJ2-3; TRBD1 or TRBD2 may be the D gene (5 bases each). V shed 5 bases and J shed 1 base, with 13 bases lying between them. The CDR3 sequence is 15 residues long. Per germline, CDR1 SGHNT and CDR2 YENEEA. The chain's CDR3 is CASSTRDGRTDTQYF. CDR3 DNA sequence: TGTGCCAGCAGCACCCGGGACGGACGCACAGATACGCAGTATTTT.

In its sample, this clonotype was seen many times. The chain recombines TRBV20-1 with TRBJ2-1, with a tentative D call TRBD2 (6 bases). The V and J ends lost 3 bases and 1 base respectively, with 13 bases between them. The CDR3 totals 15 residues. The germline V gene encodes CDR1 DFQATT and CDR2 SNEGSKA (reference sequence). CDR3 residues: CSARRGRESYNEQFF. In DNA, the CDR3 is TGCAGTGCTAGGAGGGGTCGGGAGTCCTACAATGAGCAGTTCTTC.

This clonotype was counted many times. The chain is built from TRBV5-1 and TRBJ1-4, with 7 bases matching TRBD1. This CDR3 is built from 15 residues. Germline-derived CDR1 and CDR2 are SGHRS and YFSETQ. The DNA of the CDR3 is TGCGCTTCCAAGAGATCGGGACAGCAGAATGAAAAACTGTTTTTT. This translates into CASKRSGQQNEKLFF.

This clonotype was seen ten or more times. The chain uses TRBV12-3 or TRBV12-4 and TRBJ2-7, with a weak D call TRBD2 (6 bases). CDR3 length: 12 residues. V shed 7 bases and J shed 1 base, with 8 bases lying between them. The CDR3 reads CASKGLSYEQYF. CDR3 bases: TGTGCCAGCAAGGGACTGTCCTACGAGCAGTACTTC.

This clonotype showed up many times. The rearrangement uses TRBV18 and TRBJ1-2; no clear D. The ends were cut back, 2 bases at V and 5 bases at J, with 6 bases in the middle. This CDR3 comprises 12 residues. Germline V gene sequence: CDR1 KGHSH, CDR2 LQKENI. CDR3: CASSPGEYGYTF. The CDR3 DNA is TGTGCCAGCTCACCAGGGGAGTATGGCTACACCTTC.

This clonotype was observed at least ten times. The CDR3 here is CASRVTADYGYTF. Written as DNA, the CDR3 is TGTGCCAGCAGGGTGACAGCTGACTATGGCTACACCTTC. This chain joins TRBV28 and TRBJ1-2; TRBD1 might be the D (5 bases). Germline-derived CDR1 and CDR2 are MDHEN and SYDVKM. The CDR3 runs to 13 residues. Trimming cost V 6 bases and J 3 bases, with 11 bases left between them.

The table lists this clonotype with many counts. The CDR3 loop is CASSQGRTSTDTQYF. Written as DNA, the CDR3 is TGTGCCAGCAGCCAAGGACGGACTAGCACAGATACGCAGTATTTT. This chain uses TRBV3-1 with TRBJ2-3; tentative D call: TRBD2 (5 bases). CDR1 is LGHDT, CDR2 YNNKEL, per germline (reference sequence). Trimming left V 1 base short and J 0 bases short, with 8 bases between. This CDR3 contains 15 residues.

The rearrangement links TRBV27 to TRBJ2-7; 7 bases align to TRBD1. CDR1 MNHEY and CDR2 SMNVEV come from the germline V gene (reference sequence). After removal of 0 bases from V and 2 bases from J, the junction contained 4 bases not matched to a gene. The CDR3 has 15 amino acids. The CDR3 DNA follows: TGTGCCAGCAGTTTATCGGCCCAGGGGGCCTACGAGCAGTACTTC. As protein: CASSLSAQGAYEQYF.

The chain has TRBV27 and TRBJ1-3; possible D gene TRBD1, 5 bases. Deletions cut 0 bases from V and 0 bases from J, with 9 bases between. The CDR3 runs to 16 residues. The germline gives CDR1 MNHEY, CDR2 SMNVEV (reference sequence). The CDR3 reads CASSLSQALSGNTIYF. In DNA form, the CDR3 reads TGTGCCAGCAGTTTATCACAGGCGCTCTCTGGAAACACCATATATTTT.

The CDR3 DNA sequence: TGCAGCGTTGAAGATAGACAGGGGCTTCTCTATGGCTACACCTTC. Translating it yields CSVEDRQGLLYGYTF. V and J are TRBV29-1 and TRBJ1-2, with 8 bases identical to TRBD1. Germline V CDR1 and CDR2: SQVTM, ANQGSEA. J gave up 4 bases and V 0 bases, and 7 bases lay outside the gene matches. The CDR3 sequence is 15 residues long. The full variable domain, completed using reference TRBV29-1 and TRBJ1-2, is SAVISQKPSRDICQRGTSLTIQCQVDSQVTMMFWYRQQPGQSLTLIATANQGSEATYESGFVIDKFPISRPNLTFSTLTVSNMSPEDSSIYLCSVEDRQGLLYGYTFGSGTRLTVV.

Written as DNA, the CDR3 is TGTGCCAGCACCCCCCGGGGCAGGCGAGCCGGGGGCGGCTACACCTTC. It translates to CASTPRGRRAGGGYTF. The gene calls are TRBV28 and TRBJ1-2; weak D call: TRBD1 (6 bases). The CDR3 is 16 amino acids. Germline CDR1 is MDHEN and CDR2 is SYDVKM. Trimming left V 7 bases short and J 8 bases short, with 26 bases between.

V is TRBV10-3 and J is TRBJ2-7; tentatively, D is TRBD2 (6 bases). Per the germline V gene, CDR1 is ENHRY and CDR2 is SYGVKD. The V and J ends lost 6 bases and 2 bases respectively, with 14 bases between them. This CDR3 is 14 amino acids long. This chain's CDR3 is CAIRGGGGTYEQYF. Here the CDR3 DNA reads TGTGCCATCAGGGGGGGTGGAGGGACCTACGAGCAGTACTTC.

This clonotype was observed a few times. The chain uses TRBV11-3 and TRBJ2-3; TRBD2 agrees at 12 bases. Per the germline V gene, CDR1 is SGHNT and CDR2 is YENEEA. The CDR3 is made up of 16 amino acids. The V and J ends lost 3 bases and 2 bases, in that order; junction bases with no gene match: 3. CDR3 coding DNA: TGTGCCAGCAGCTTCAGACTAGCGGGGGACACAGATACGCAGTATTTT. It specifies CASSFRLAGDTDTQYF.

This clonotype has a count of ten or more. The CDR3 DNA reads TGTGCCAGCAGCCACCTAATTAGCAATCAGCCCCAGCATTTT. This encodes CASSHLISNQPQHF. The J gene is TRBJ1-5, the V gene TRBV7-8, with D unclear. V gave up 5 bases and J gave up 0 bases, with 8 bases separating them. Germline V gene lookup returns CDR1 SGHVS and CDR2 FQNEAQ. The CDR3 has 14 amino acids. The variable domain in full, with the rest retrieved from reference TRBV7-8 and TRBJ1-5, is GAGVSQSPRYKVAKRGQDVALRCDPISGHVSLFWYQQALGQGPEFLTYFQNEAQLDKSGLPSDRFFAERPEGSVSTLKIQRTQQEDSAVYLCASSHLISNQPQHFGDGTRLSIL.

In this sample, this clonotype turned up a few times. The V and J genes are TRBV7-9 and TRBJ2-1, with 10 bases matching TRBD1. Trimming removed 2 bases from V and 7 bases from J; junction bases left unmatched: 2. In germline, CDR1 is SEHNR, CDR2 FQNEAQ (reference sequence). There are 14 residues in the CDR3. The CDR3 region has the DNA TGTGCCAGCAGCTTAAGGACAGGGGGGAATGAGCAGTTCTTC. This codes for CASSLRTGGNEQFF.

In its sample, this clonotype was seen many times. CDR3 in DNA: TGTGCCAGCTCAACGGGGCCCGGGAGGCGAGAAAAACTGTTTTTT. As protein: CASSTGPGRREKLFF. The V and J genes are TRBV18 and TRBJ1-4, with D perhaps matching TRBD1 (5 bases). Trimming took off 5 bases at V and 8 bases at J, with 18 bases between the two ends. This CDR3 comprises 15 residues. CDR1 and CDR2 (germline): KGHSH, LQKENI.

The gene calls are TRBV7-8 and TRBJ1-4; D uncertain. Germline V gene sequence: CDR1 SGHVS, CDR2 FQNEAQ. The CDR3 consists of 14 residues. V gave up 5 bases and J gave up 3 bases, with 10 bases separating them. This chain's CDR3 is CASSLGLANEKLFF. DNA for the CDR3: TGTGCCAGCAGCCTCGGACTGGCTAATGAAAAACTGTTTTTT.

This clonotype showed up just a few times. The chain couples TRBV9 to TRBJ2-1, with D possibly TRBD2 on 6 matching bases. Trimming shortened V by 0 bases and J by 5 bases, and 18 bases separated the two germline ends. CDR3 length equals 17 residues. Germline CDR1 reads SGDLS; CDR2 reads YYNGEE. CDR3 residues: CASSVELRGTPNNEQFF. The DNA of the CDR3 is TGTGCCAGCAGCGTAGAGCTACGGGGGACGCCGAACAATGAGCAGTTCTTC.

This clonotype was seen ten or more times. The chain uses TRBV7-2 and TRBJ2-5; 7 positions match TRBD2. Germline V gene sequence: CDR1 SGHTA, CDR2 FQGNSA. With V trimmed by 6 bases and J by 2 bases, 6 bases remained unmatched. This CDR3 comprises 14 residues. CDR3 sequence (DNA): TGTGCCAGCAGGCGGGGGACTACTCAAGAGACCCAGTACTTC. It is translated as CASRRGTTQETQYF. Combining the CDR3 with reference TRBV7-2 and TRBJ2-5 gives the whole variable domain GAGVSQSPSNKVTEKGKDVELRCDPISGHTALYWYRQSLGQGLEFLIYFQGNSAPDKSGLPSDRFSAERTGGSVSTLTIQRTQQEDSAVYLCASRRGTTQETQYFGPGTRLLVL.

This chain uses TRBV20-1 with TRBJ2-6; D call uncertain. CDR3 length: 18 residues. The germline CDR1 and CDR2 sequences are DFQATT and SNEGSKA (reference sequence). V gave up 0 bases and J gave up 4 bases, with 19 bases separating them. The CDR3 nucleotides are TGCAGTGCTAGAGATCATTCGCTCACATCTCTGGGGGCCAACGTCCTGACTTTC. Its translation is CSARDHSLTSLGANVLTF.

This clonotype was seen at least ten times. The V gene is TRBV20-1, the J gene TRBJ2-7; D not resolved. V was cut by 0 bases and J by 6 bases, with 9 bases left in between. Germline assignment: CDR1 DFQATT and CDR2 SNEGSKA (reference sequence). The CDR3 totals 12 residues. For the CDR3, the DNA is TGCAGTGCTAGAGATCTGGCTAGCGAGCAGTACTTC. This sequence encodes CSARDLASEQYF.

This clonotype has ten or more counts. The chain joins TRBV6-2 or TRBV6-3 to TRBJ2-7; TRBD1 matches 8 bases. Trimming took 6 bases from V and 2 from J; bases not matched to a gene: 6. Germline loops: CDR1 MNHEY, CDR2 SVGEGT. The CDR3 is 14 residues long. CDR3 nucleotides: TGTGCCAGCAGCCACGGACAGGGTGCCTACGAGCAGTACTTC. Translation gives CASSHGQGAYEQYF.

This clonotype was found a few times. J is TRBJ2-7 and V is TRBV5-1, with D possibly TRBD1 on 5 matching bases. The CDR3 runs to 16 residues. Germline V gives CDR1 SGHRS, CDR2 YFSETQ. Trimming took off 4 bases at V and 0 bases at J, with 17 bases between the two ends. CDR3: CASSLPREKFSYEQYF. The CDR3, as DNA: TGCGCCAGCAGCCTCCCCAGGGAAAAGTTCTCCTACGAGCAGTACTTC.